This TCR beta chain was sequenced for a study of T cells in Graves' hyperthyroidism and ophthalmopathy. Amplified TCR beta CDR3 regions came from RNA transcripts. The HTBI set primed first-round TCR CDR3 RT-PCR. TCRdb reanalysed the multiplex PCR reads using MiXCR and keeps one entry per CDR3 protein. Of some 570,000 distinct CDR3 sequences in the sample, 13% to 15% are singletons; the top ten hold around 7%. Duration under 3 months, a NOSPECS grade of at least 4, and a Clinical Activity Score of at least 3 characterized the ophthalmopathy patients. Germline V lookup: CDR1 SGHRS, CDR2 YFSETQ. With V trimmed by 4 bases and J by 9 bases, 3 bases remained unmatched. The CDR3 contains 14 residues. This clonotype has a count of ten or more.

The specimen was blood. The source is a woman aged 18-29 years with Graves' ophthalmopathy. J is TRBJ2-1 and V is TRBV5-1; 14 bases line up with TRBD2. The CDR3 sequence: CASSRGLAGAEQFF. The CDR3, as DNA: TGCGCCAGCAGCAGGGGACTAGCGGGAGCTGAGCAGTTCTTC.